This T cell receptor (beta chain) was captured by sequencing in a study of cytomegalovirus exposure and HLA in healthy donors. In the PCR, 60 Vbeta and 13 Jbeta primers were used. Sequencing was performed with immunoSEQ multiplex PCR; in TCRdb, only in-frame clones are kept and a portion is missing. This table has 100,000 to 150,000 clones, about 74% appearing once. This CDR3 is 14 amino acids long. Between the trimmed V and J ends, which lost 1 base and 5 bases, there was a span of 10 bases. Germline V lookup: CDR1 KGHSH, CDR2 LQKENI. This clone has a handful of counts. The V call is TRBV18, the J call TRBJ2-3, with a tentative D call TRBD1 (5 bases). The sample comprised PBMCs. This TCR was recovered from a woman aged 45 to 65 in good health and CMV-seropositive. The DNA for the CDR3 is TGTGCCAGCTCACCACGCAGGGTTGGAGATACGCAGTATTTT. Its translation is CASSPRRVGDTQYF.